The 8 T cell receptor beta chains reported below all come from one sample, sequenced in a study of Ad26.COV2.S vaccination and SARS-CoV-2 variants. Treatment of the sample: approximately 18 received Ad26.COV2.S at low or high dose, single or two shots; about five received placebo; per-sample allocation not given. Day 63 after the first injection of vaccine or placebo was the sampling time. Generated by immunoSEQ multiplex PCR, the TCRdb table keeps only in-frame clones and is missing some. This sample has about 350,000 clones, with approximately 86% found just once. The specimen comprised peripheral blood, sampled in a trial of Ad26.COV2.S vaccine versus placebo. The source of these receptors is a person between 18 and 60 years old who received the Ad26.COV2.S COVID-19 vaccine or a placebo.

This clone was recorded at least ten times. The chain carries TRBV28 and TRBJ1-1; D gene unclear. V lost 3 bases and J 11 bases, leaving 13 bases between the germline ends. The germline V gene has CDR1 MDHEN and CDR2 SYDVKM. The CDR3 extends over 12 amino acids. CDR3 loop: CASSFGYRVAFF. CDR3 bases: TGTGCCAGCAGTTTTGGGTATAGGGTCGCTTTCTTT.

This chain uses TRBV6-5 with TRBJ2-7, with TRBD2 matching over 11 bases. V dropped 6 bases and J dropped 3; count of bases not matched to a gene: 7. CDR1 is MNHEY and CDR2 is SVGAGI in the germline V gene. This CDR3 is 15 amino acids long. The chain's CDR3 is CASRRGTSGFYEQYF. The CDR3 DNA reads TGTGCCAGCAGGCGCGGGACTAGCGGATTCTACGAGCAGTACTTC.

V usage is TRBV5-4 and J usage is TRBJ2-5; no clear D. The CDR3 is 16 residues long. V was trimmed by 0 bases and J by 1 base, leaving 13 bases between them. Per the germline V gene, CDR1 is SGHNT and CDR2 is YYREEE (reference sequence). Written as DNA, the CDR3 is TGTGCCAGCAGCTTGGATTGGATACAATCCCAAGAGACCCAGTACTTC. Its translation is CASSLDWIQSQETQYF.

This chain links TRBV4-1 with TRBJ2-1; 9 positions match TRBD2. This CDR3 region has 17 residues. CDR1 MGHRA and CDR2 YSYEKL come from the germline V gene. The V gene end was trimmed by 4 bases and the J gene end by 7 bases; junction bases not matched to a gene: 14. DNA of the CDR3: TGCGCCAGCAGCCCCCTCGGACTAGCGCAAAACGGGAATGAGCAGTTCTTC. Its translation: CASSPLGLAQNGNEQFF.

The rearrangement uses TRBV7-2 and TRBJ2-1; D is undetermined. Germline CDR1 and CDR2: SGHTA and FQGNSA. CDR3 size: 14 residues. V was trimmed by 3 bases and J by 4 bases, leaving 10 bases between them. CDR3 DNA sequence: TGTGCCAGCAGCTTTCGTCAGACTTACAATGAGCAGTTCTTC. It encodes CASSFRQTYNEQFF.

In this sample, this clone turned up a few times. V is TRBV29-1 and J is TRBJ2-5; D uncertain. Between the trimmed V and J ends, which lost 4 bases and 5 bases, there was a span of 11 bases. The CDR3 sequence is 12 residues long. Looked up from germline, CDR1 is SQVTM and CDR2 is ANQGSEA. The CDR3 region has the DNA TGCAGCGTTGTCAGGATGTTGGAGACCCAGTACTTC. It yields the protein CSVVRMLETQYF.

The CDR3 DNA reads as TGTGCCAGCAGTCCCCAGCGGGTGAACACCGGGGAGCTGTTTTTT. It translates to CASSPQRVNTGELFF. The chain links TRBV6-2 or TRBV6-3 to TRBJ2-2; possibly TRBD2 for D (6 bases). CDR1 and CDR2 from the germline V gene are MNHEY and SVGEGT. The CDR3 runs 15 residues. Trimming took 5 bases from V and 1 from J, leaving 11 bases between them.

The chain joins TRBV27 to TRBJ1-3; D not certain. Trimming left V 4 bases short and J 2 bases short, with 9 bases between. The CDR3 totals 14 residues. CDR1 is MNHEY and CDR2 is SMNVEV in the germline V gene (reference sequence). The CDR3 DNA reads TGTGCCAGCAGTTCCGCGGTGGCTGGAAACACCATATATTTT. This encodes CASSSAVAGNTIYF.